This T cell receptor (beta chain) was documented in a study of OX40 agonist ivuxolimab in advanced cancers. Study overall: People who had prior anti-PD-1, anti-PD-L1 or anti-CTLA-4 therapy could take part, and about 40% had some.

Concerning this clone itself: Its target is unknown.

Some clones are missing from TCRdb's copy, which holds only in-frame ones; the method was immunoSEQ multiplex PCR. The repertoire holds about 66,000 clones, with over 80% as singletons. Study-level results: Part of the nonresponder group also had normalized T-cell clonal expansion that was low. Clonal expansion from baseline to week 6 occurred in both CD4+ and CD8+ T cells. The 0.1-3.0 mg/kg partial responders had among the lowest clonal expansion.

This CDR3 comprises 14 residues. The germline gives CDR1 MNHEY, CDR2 SMNVEV (reference sequence). Between the trimmed V and J ends, which lost 3 bases and 4 bases, there was a span of 11 bases. The receptor was isolated from an adult with an advanced solid tumor such as melanoma, head and neck, liver or kidney cancer. Material: CD4+ or CD8+ T cells sorted from blood, obtained in a trial of the OX40 agonist ivuxolimab. This chain links TRBV27 with TRBJ2-3; no firm D call. The CDR3 here is CASSLGHPSDTQYF. For the CDR3, the DNA is TGTGCCAGCAGTTTGGGTCATCCTTCAGATACGCAGTATTTT.